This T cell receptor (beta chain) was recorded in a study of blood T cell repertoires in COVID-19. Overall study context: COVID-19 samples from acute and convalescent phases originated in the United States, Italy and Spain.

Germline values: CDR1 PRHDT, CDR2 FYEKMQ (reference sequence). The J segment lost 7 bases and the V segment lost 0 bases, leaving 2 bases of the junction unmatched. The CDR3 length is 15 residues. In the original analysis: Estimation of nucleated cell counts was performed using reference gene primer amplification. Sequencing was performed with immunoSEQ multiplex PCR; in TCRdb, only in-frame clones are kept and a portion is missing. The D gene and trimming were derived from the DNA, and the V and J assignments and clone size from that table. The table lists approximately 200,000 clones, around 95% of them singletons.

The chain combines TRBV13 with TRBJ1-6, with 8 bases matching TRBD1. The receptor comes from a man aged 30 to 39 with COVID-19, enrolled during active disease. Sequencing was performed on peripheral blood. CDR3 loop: CASSLGDRENSPLHF. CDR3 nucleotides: TGTGCCAGCAGCTTAGGGGACAGGGAAAATTCACCCCTCCACTTT.